This record looks at one TCR beta chain sequence and its context. This clone has a handful of counts. Its antigen remains undetermined. No base quality values were provided; no much bigger clone lies one nucleotide off. The protocol used for the library was the immunoSEQ multiplex PCR assay. TCRdb's version of the immuneACCESS table is confined to in-frame rearrangements and falls short of the full clone set. An unresolved V gene accounts for under half of the shortfall where checked; the remainder is of unknown origin. Counted in this sample were tens of thousands of clones; about 91% of them appeared once. About 0.4% of the sample rests with the top ten. CDR1 and CDR2, looked up from the germline V gene, are SGDLS and YYNGEE. The CDR3 spans 14 residues, from the cysteine through the phenylalanine. Only CDR3 DNA is held: 42 bases, read in frame from base 1. The trim is 1 base for V and 0 bases for J, with a gap of 8 bases between the germline ends.

The data are from a study of technical replicates of blood from a handful of donors (dated by TCRdb to 2016 to 2017). The rearrangement combines TRBV9 with TRBJ2-7; no D gene can be assigned with confidence. The TCR sequence derives from a human donor in good health. The material sequenced was T cells isolated from PBMCs. The DNA reads as follows: TGTGCCAGCAGCGTACAACACAGCTCCTACGAGCAGTACTTC. This yields the protein CASSVQHSSYEQYF. The variable domain in full, with residues beyond the CDR3 obtained from the reference TRBV9 and TRBJ2-7 genes, is DSGVTQTPKHLITATGQRVTLRCSPRSGDLSVYWYQQSLDQGLQFLIQYYNGEERAKGNILERFSAQQFPDLHSELNLSSLELGDSALYFCASSVQHSSYEQYFGPGTRLTVT.